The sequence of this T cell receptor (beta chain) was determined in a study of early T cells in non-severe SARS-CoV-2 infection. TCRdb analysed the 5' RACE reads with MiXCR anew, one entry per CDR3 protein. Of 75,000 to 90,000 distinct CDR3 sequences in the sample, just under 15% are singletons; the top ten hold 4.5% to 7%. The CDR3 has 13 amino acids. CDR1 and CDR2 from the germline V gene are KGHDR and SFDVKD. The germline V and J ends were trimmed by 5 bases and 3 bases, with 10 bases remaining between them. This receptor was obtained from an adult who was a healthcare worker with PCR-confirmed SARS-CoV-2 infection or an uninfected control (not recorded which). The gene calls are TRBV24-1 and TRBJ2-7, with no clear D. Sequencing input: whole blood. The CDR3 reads CATSGGANYEQYF. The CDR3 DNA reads TGTGCCACCAGTGGGGGTGCCAACTACGAGCAGTACTTC.